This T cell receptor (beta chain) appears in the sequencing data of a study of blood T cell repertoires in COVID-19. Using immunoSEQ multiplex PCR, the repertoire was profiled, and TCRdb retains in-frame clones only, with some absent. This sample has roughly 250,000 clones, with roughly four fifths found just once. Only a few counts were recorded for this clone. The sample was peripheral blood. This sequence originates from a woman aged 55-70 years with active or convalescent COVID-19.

The CDR3: CSVQLETQYF. Written as DNA, the CDR3 is TGCAGCGTGCAGTTGGAGACCCAGTACTTC. The V gene is TRBV29-1, the J gene TRBJ2-5; D is unresolved. This CDR3 is built from 10 residues. The germline V gene has CDR1 SQVTM and CDR2 ANQGSEA. V was trimmed by 6 bases and J by 5 bases, leaving 7 bases between them.